The next 20 T cell receptor beta chains were all read from a single sample in a study of identical twins. MiXCR was run by TCRdb on the 5' RACE reads, yielding one entry per CDR3 protein. The sample has about 190,000 distinct CDR3 sequences, 15% seen once; the top ten hold less than 45%. The same sample was also used in a study of T cells expressing NK-cell markers.

The sample consisted of CD8+ T cells sorted from blood. These receptors came from a woman aged 18-29 years in good health.

This clonotype occurred many times. CDR3 sequence (DNA): TGTGCCAGCAGTTCGGGGACTAGCGGGAGGAATGAGCAGTTCTTC. It yields the protein CASSSGTSGRNEQFF. The gene calls are TRBV12-3 or TRBV12-4 and TRBJ2-1; 15 bases are a match to TRBD2. J was trimmed by 7 bases and V by 4 bases; bases with no gene match: 2. There are 15 residues in the CDR3.

J is TRBJ2-3 and V is TRBV10-3; 12 bases match TRBD2. V dropped 2 bases and J dropped 3; count of bases not matched to a gene: 6. The CDR3 sequence is 17 residues long. Germline V gene lookup returns CDR1 ENHRY and CDR2 SYGVKD. The CDR3 bases are TGTGCCATCAGTGAGACGACTAGCGGGAGATCTACAGATACGCAGTATTTT. It is translated as CAISETTSGRSTDTQYF.

CDR3 loop: CSARGDRGYGYTF. In nucleotides, the CDR3 is TGCAGTGCTAGAGGGGACAGAGGATATGGCTACACCTTC. The V gene is TRBV20-1, the J gene TRBJ1-2; TRBD1 matches 7 bases. Per the germline V gene, CDR1 is DFQATT and CDR2 is SNEGSKA (reference sequence). This CDR3 region has 13 residues. The ends lost 1 base at V and 5 bases at J; junction bases unmatched: 4.

The chain couples TRBV3-1 to TRBJ1-1; D gene ambiguous. Germline values: CDR1 LGHDT, CDR2 YNNKEL (reference sequence). The V end was cut by 0 bases, the J end by 1 base, with 9 bases between. The CDR3 spans 15 residues. The DNA for the CDR3 is TGTGCCAGCAGCCAAGACCCGAAGGGGAACACTGAAGCTTTCTTT. Its translation: CASSQDPKGNTEAFF. Full variable domain (rest looked up from reference TRBV3-1 and TRBJ1-1): DTAVSQTPKYLVTQMGNDKSIKCEQNLGHDTMYWYKQDSKKFLKIMFSYNNKELIINETVPNRFSPKSPDKAHLNLHINSLELGDSAVYFCASSQDPKGNTEAFFGQGTRLTVV.

There are a few counts of this clonotype. This chain joins TRBV7-6 and TRBJ1-4; D gene unclear. CDR1 is SGHVS, CDR2 FNYEAQ, per germline. CDR3 size: 12 residues. With 1 base removed from V and 6 bases from J, the gap between germline ends came to 3 bases. The CDR3 protein is CASSLGDEKLFF. The CDR3 DNA sequence: TGTGCCAGCAGCTTAGGTGATGAAAAACTGTTTTTT.

This chain uses TRBV20-1 with TRBJ1-2; D not certain. CDR3 length: 12 amino acids. Trimming removed 2 bases from V and 12 bases from J, with 16 bases in between. Germline V gene sequence: CDR1 DFQATT, CDR2 SNEGSKA (reference sequence). The CDR3 DNA reads as TGCAGTGCTAGATCAGGTGGGCTCCGGGACACCTTC. Protein product: CSARSGGLRDTF.

V gene TRBV7-9 combines with J gene TRBJ2-4; D gene ambiguous. This CDR3 contains 11 residues. CDR1 and CDR2 (germline): SEHNR, FQNEAQ (reference sequence). V lost 0 bases and J lost 9, with 3 bases in between. The CDR3 protein is CASSLASIQYF. Here the CDR3 DNA reads TGTGCCAGCAGCTTAGCAAGCATTCAGTACTTC.

The CDR3 reads CASSFKPSGELFF. In DNA, the CDR3 is TGTGCCAGCAGCTTTAAACCCTCCGGGGAGCTGTTTTTT. The rearrangement joins TRBV7-7 to TRBJ2-2; D ambiguous. The CDR3 sequence is 13 residues long. Trimming took off 3 bases at V and 6 bases at J, with 8 bases between the two ends. CDR1 is SSHAT, CDR2 FNYEAQ, per germline (reference sequence).

Only a few counts were recorded for this clonotype. The chain uses TRBV11-2 and TRBJ1-1, with D possibly matching TRBD1 (6 bases). Germline CDR1 reads SGHAT; CDR2 reads FQNNGV. The CDR3 is 14 amino acids. V dropped 8 bases and J dropped 4 bases, with 17 bases sitting between them. The CDR3 coding sequence is TGTGCCAGCCTCACTGTTGGGGGGCTCACTGAAGCTTTCTTT. Translation: CASLTVGGLTEAFF.

This rearrangement joins TRBV7-2 to TRBJ2-1; D is unclear. The CDR3 is made up of 14 amino acids. Germline assignment: CDR1 SGHTA and CDR2 FQGNSA. Trimming left V 3 bases short and J 4 bases short, with 10 bases between. Here the CDR3 reads CASSFFHTYNEQFF. In DNA form, the CDR3 reads TGTGCCAGCAGCTTTTTCCATACGTACAATGAGCAGTTCTTC.

This clonotype came up a few times. V and J are TRBV20-1 and TRBJ2-1; D is undetermined. Looked up from germline, CDR1 is DFQATT and CDR2 is SNEGSKA (reference sequence). Trimming stripped 1 base from V and 8 bases from J, with 15 bases between. The CDR3 consists of 14 residues. The DNA of the CDR3 is TGCAGTGCTAGAGCCCCGGGTATTTTAGATGAGCAGTTCTTC. Encoded protein: CSARAPGILDEQFF.

This rearrangement joins TRBV27 to TRBJ2-7; weak D call: TRBD1 (6 bases). The V end lost 6 bases, the J end lost 2 bases, and 17 bases lay between the germline ends. This CDR3 contains 15 residues. Germline CDR1 and CDR2: MNHEY and SMNVEV (reference sequence). This chain's CDR3 is CASSHAPGTPYEQYF. The CDR3 coding sequence is TGTGCCAGCAGCCATGCCCCCGGGACACCCTACGAGCAGTACTTC.

V gene TRBV4-1 combines with J gene TRBJ2-1, with TRBD2 matching over 9 bases. V dropped 0 bases and J dropped 0; count of bases not matched to a gene: 3. This CDR3 contains 17 residues. Germline V gene lookup returns CDR1 MGHRA and CDR2 YSYEKL. The CDR3 coding sequence is TGCGCCAGCAGCCAAGATCCAGCGGGGGGCTCCTACAATGAGCAGTTCTTC. This translates into CASSQDPAGGSYNEQFF.

The table lists this clonotype with a few counts. This rearrangement joins TRBV12-3 or TRBV12-4 to TRBJ2-7; D unclear. The length of the CDR3 is 13 residues. Trimming stripped 8 bases from V and 5 bases from J, with 16 bases between. The CDR3 region has the DNA TGTGCCAGCTCCCTAGTCCCAGGCCACGAGCAGTACTTC. Amino acid sequence: CASSLVPGHEQYF.

The rearrangement uses TRBV27 and TRBJ2-5, with D tentatively TRBD1 or TRBD2 (5 bases each). Trimming took off 6 bases at V and 1 base at J, with 12 bases between the two ends. Per the germline V gene, CDR1 is MNHEY and CDR2 is SMNVEV (reference sequence). The CDR3 has 14 amino acids. CDR3 protein: CASSPGRGQETQYF. The CDR3 DNA reads TGTGCCAGCAGCCCAGGGAGAGGCCAAGAGACCCAGTACTTC.

The sample holds a few counts of this clonotype. The chain has TRBV7-9 and TRBJ2-1, with no clear D. The V gene lost 5 bases and the J gene lost 10 bases, with 15 bases spanning the gap. There are 13 residues in the CDR3. Germline CDR1 SEHNR, CDR2 FQNEAQ (reference sequence). The CDR3 spells CASSHLSDHEQFF. The CDR3 coding sequence is TGTGCCAGCAGCCATCTCTCAGATCACGAGCAGTTCTTC.

A few counts support this clonotype. The chain couples TRBV29-1 to TRBJ2-1; 10 nucleotides agree with TRBD2. Germline V gene sequence: CDR1 SQVTM, CDR2 ANQGSEA. The trim removed 4 bases at V and 6 bases at J, leaving 3 bases unmatched. The CDR3 has 13 amino acids. The CDR3 DNA reads as TGCAGCGTTGTTTTAGCGGGGGGCAATGAGCAGTTCTTC. Amino acid sequence: CSVVLAGGNEQFF.

This chain joins TRBV30 and TRBJ1-5; D is possibly TRBD1 (5 bases). The CDR3 is made up of 15 amino acids. Germline values: CDR1 GTSNPN, CDR2 SVGIG (reference sequence). The ends were cut back, 7 bases at V and 2 bases at J, with 18 bases in the middle. The CDR3 sequence: CALDNQGSGNQPQHF. The CDR3 nucleotides are TGTGCCTTAGATAACCAGGGAAGTGGCAATCAGCCCCAGCATTTT.

This clonotype was observed a few times. This chain connects TRBV12-3 or TRBV12-4 to TRBJ1-2; D not resolved. V lost 6 bases to trimming and J lost 2 bases, with 10 bases between them. The CDR3 is 13 amino acids. CDR3 sequence (DNA): TGTGCCAGCAGCCCCCAAAGAAACTATGGCTACACCTTC. Translated, it gives CASSPQRNYGYTF.

The chain recombines TRBV12-3 or TRBV12-4 with TRBJ2-5; no firm D call. This CDR3 has 13 amino acids. Trimming removed 5 bases at V and 1 base at J, with 8 bases between. As DNA, the CDR3 is TGTGCCAGCAGTAGGGCAGGCCAAGAGACCCAGTACTTC. Its protein product is CASSRAGQETQYF.